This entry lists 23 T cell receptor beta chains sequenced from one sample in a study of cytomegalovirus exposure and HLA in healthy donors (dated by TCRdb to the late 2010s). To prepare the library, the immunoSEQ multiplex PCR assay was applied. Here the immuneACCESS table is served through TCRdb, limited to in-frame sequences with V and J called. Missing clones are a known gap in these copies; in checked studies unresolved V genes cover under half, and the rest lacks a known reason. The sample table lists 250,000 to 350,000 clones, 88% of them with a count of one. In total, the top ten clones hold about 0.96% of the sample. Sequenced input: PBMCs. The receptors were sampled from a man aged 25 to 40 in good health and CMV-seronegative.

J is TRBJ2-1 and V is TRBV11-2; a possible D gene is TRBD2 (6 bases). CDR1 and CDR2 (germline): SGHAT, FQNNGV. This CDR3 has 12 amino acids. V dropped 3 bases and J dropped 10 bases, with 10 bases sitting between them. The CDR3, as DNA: TGTGCCAGCAGCTTGGGCGGGGCCGAGCAGTTCTTC. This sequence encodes CASSLGGAEQFF.

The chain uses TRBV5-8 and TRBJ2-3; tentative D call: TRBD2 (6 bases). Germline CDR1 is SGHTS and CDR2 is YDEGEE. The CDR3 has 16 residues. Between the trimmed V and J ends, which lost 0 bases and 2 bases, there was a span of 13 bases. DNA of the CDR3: TGTGCCAGCAGCTTGGGTAGCGGCCAAACCACAGATACGCAGTATTTT. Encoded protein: CASSLGSGQTTDTQYF.

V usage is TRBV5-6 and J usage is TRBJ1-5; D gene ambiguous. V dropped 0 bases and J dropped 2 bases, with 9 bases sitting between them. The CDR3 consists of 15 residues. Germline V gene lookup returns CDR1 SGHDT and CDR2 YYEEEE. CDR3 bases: TGTGCCAGCAGCTTGGGAGGGAGCGGCAATCAGCCCCAGCATTTT. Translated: CASSLGGSGNQPQHF.

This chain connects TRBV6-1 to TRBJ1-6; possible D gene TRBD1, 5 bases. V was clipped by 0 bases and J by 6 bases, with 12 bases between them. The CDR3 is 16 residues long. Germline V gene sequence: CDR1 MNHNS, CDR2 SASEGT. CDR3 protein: CASSEAEGSANSPLHF. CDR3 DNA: TGTGCCAGCAGTGAAGCGGAGGGGAGTGCTAATTCACCCCTCCACTTT.

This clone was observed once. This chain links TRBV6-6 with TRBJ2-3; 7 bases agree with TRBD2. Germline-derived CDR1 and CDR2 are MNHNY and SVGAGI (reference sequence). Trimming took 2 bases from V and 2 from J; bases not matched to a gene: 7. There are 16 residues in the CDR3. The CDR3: CASSYPKGGDTDTQYF. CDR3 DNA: TGTGCCAGCAGTTACCCAAAGGGAGGGGACACAGATACGCAGTATTTT.

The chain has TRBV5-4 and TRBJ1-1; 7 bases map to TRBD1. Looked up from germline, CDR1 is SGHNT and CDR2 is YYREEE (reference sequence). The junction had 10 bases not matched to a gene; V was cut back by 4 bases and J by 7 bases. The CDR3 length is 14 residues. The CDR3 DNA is TGTGCCAGCAGCCCGGGGACAGTTAATAATGAAGCTTTCTTT. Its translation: CASSPGTVNNEAFF.

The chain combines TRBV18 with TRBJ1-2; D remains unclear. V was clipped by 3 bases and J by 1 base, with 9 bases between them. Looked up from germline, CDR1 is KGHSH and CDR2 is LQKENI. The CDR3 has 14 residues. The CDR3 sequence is CASSPGQNNYGYTF. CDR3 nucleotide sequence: TGTGCCAGCTCACCGGGCCAGAATAACTATGGCTACACCTTC.

The CDR3 DNA follows: TGTGCTAGTAGACAGGGGGCGAATGAAAAACTGTTTTTT. As protein: CASRQGANEKLFF. The chain carries TRBV12-5 and TRBJ1-4, with 10 bases that match TRBD1. Germline values: CDR1 LGHNT, CDR2 FRNRAP. V lost 8 bases, J lost 5 bases, and 2 bases stayed unmatched. The CDR3 covers 13 residues.

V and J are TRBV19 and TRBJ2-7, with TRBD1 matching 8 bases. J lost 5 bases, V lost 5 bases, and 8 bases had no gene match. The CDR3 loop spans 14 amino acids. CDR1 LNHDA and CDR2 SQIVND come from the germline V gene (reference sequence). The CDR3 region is CASSPTDRVNEQYF. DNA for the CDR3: TGTGCCAGTAGTCCGACGGACAGGGTAAACGAGCAGTACTTC. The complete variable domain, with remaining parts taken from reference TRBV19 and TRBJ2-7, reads DGGITQSPKYLFRKEGQNVTLSCEQNLNHDAMYWYRQDPGQGLRLIYYSQIVNDFQKGDIAEGYSVSREKKESFPLTVTSAQKNPTAFYLCASSPTDRVNEQYFGPGTRLTVT.

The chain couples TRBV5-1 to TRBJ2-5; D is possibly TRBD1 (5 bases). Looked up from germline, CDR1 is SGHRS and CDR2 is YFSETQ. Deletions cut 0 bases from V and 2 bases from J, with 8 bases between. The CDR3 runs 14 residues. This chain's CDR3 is CASSLARAQETQYF. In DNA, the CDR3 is TGCGCCAGCAGCTTGGCCAGGGCTCAAGAGACCCAGTACTTC. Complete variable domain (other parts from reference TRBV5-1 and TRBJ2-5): KAGVTQTPRYLIKTRGQQVTLSCSPISGHRSVSWYQQTPGQGLQFLFEYFSETQRNKGNFPGRFSGRQFSNSRSEMNVSTLELGDSALYLCASSLARAQETQYFGPGTRLLVL.

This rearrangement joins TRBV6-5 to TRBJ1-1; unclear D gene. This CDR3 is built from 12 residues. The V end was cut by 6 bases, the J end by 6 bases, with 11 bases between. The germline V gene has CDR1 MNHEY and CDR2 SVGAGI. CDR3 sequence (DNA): TGTGCCAGCAGCGTGGTGGGCGCTGAAGCTTTCTTT. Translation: CASSVVGAEAFF.

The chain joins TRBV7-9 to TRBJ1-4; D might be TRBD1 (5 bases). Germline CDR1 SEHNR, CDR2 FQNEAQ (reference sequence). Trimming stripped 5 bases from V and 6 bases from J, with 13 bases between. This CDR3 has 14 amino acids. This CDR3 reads CASSLRDEYEKLFF. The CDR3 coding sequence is TGTGCCAGCAGCCTCAGGGATGAGTATGAAAAACTGTTTTTT.

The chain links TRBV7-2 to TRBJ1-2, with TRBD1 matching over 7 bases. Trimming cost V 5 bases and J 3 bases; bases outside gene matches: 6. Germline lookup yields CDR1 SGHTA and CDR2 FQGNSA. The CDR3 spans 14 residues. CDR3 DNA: TGTGCCAGCAGCATGACAGGGCCTTACTATGGCTACACCTTC. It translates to CASSMTGPYYGYTF.

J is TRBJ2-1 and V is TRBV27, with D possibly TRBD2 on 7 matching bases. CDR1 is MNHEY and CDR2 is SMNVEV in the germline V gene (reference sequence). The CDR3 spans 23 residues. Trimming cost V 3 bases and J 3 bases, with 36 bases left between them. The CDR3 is CASSFLWPKDTPSRGPNYNEQFF. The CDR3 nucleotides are TGTGCCAGCAGTTTTCTATGGCCGAAAGATACCCCGTCGCGGGGGCCCAACTACAATGAGCAGTTCTTC.

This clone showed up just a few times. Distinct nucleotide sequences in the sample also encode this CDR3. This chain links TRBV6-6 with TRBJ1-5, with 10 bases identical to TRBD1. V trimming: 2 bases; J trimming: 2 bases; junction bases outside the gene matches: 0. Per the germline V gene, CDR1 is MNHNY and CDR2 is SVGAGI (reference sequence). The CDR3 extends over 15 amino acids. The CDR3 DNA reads TGTGCCAGCAGTTACGGGACAGGGGGCAATCAGCCCCAGCATTTT. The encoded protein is CASSYGTGGNQPQHF.

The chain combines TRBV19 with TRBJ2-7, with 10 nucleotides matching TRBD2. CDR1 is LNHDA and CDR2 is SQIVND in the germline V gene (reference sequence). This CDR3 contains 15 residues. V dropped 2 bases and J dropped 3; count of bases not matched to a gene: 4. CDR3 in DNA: TGTGCCAGTAGTATATCAGCGGGGGGGATCTACGAGCAGTACTTC. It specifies CASSISAGGIYEQYF. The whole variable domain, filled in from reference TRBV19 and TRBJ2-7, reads DGGITQSPKYLFRKEGQNVTLSCEQNLNHDAMYWYRQDPGQGLRLIYYSQIVNDFQKGDIAEGYSVSREKKESFPLTVTSAQKNPTAFYLCASSISAGGIYEQYFGPGTRLTVT.

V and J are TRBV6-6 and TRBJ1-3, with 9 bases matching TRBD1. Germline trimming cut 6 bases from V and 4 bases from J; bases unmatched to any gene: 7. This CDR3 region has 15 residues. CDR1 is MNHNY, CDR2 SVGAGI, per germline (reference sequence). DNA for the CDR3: TGTGCCAGCAGCCCACAGGGGGCAGCAGGAAACACCATATATTTT. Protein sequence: CASSPQGAAGNTIYF.

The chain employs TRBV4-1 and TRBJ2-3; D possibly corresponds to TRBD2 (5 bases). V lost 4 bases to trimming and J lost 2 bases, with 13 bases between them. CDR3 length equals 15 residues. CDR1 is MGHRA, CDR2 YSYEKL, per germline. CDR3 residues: CASSPSRRVTDTQYF. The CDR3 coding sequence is TGCGCCAGCAGCCCTTCAAGGCGGGTCACAGATACGCAGTATTTT.

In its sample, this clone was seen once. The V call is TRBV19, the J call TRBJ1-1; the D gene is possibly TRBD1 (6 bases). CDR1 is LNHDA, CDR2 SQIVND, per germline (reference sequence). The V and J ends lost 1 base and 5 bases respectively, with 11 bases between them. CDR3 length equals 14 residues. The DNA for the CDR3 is TGTGCCAGTAGTATAGCCCAGGGGCTTACTGAAGCTTTCTTT. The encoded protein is CASSIAQGLTEAFF.

The CDR3 DNA reads TGTGTCAGAAACCGAGAACTAGCGGTGATCTACAATGAGCAGTTCTTC. Protein sequence: CVRNRELAVIYNEQFF. V and J are TRBV7-5 and TRBJ2-1; TRBD2 reflects the table's D call only, with no check against the DNA. TRBV7-5 is labeled a pseudogene. This CDR3 has 16 amino acids.

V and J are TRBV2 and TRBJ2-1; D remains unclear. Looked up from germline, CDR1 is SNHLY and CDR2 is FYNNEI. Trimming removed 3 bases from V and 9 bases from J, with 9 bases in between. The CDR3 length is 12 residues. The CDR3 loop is CASSDPPGEQFF. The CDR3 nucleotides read TGTGCCAGCAGTGATCCCCCGGGTGAGCAGTTCTTC.

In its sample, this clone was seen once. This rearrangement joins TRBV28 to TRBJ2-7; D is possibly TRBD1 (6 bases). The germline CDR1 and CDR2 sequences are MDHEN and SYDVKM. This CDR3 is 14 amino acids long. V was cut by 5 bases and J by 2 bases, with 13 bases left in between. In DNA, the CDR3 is TGTGCCAGCAGTCCGATGACAGGAACCTACGAGCAGTACTTC. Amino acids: CASSPMTGTYEQYF.

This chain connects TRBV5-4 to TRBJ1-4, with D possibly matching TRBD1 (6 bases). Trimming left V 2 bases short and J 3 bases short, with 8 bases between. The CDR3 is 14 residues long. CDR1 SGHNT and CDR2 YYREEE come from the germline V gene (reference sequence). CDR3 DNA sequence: TGTGCCAGCAGCTTTGGACAGCCTAATGAAAAACTGTTTTTT. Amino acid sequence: CASSFGQPNEKLFF.